The next 30 T cell receptor beta chains were all read from a single sample in a study of shared clonotypes between healthy human individuals. Only in-frame clones appear in the TCRdb table, and some are missing; sequencing was by immunoSEQ multiplex PCR. Of roughly 2 million clones in the sample, about 95% were seen once. Terminally differentiated effector memory CD45RA+ cells were excluded by CCR7 positive selection of CD45RO-negative cells. The sequenced material came from naive CD8+ T cells sorted from blood. These receptors were collected from a man between 18 and 35 years old in good health.

CDR3 coding DNA: TGTGCCAGCAGTTCACTAGCGGGAGTCCTCTACGAGCAGTACTTC. Encoded protein: CASSSLAGVLYEQYF. The genes are TRBV27 and TRBJ2-7; 11 positions match TRBD2. The germline V gene encodes CDR1 MNHEY and CDR2 SMNVEV (reference sequence). V lost 4 bases and J lost 3; bases outside the gene matches: 5. This CDR3 region has 15 residues.

The V call is TRBV4-3, the J call TRBJ2-7, with 8 bases matching TRBD2. Unmatched junction bases numbered 6, after V lost 5 bases and J lost 3 bases. Looked up from germline, CDR1 is LGHNA and CDR2 is YSLEER. The CDR3 extends over 14 amino acids. The CDR3 loop reads CASSATTSGYEQYF. CDR3 sequence (DNA): TGCGCCAGCAGCGCCACAACTAGCGGCTACGAGCAGTACTTC.

V and J are TRBV4-1 and TRBJ1-2; maybe TRBD1 (6 bases). In germline, CDR1 is MGHRA, CDR2 YSYEKL. V lost 0 bases, J lost 3 bases, and 14 bases lay in between. The CDR3 extends over 16 amino acids. CDR3 coding DNA: TGCGCCAGCAGCCAAGAGGACCAAGGGGGGGACTATGGCTACACCTTC. This sequence encodes CASSQEDQGGDYGYTF.

The chain recombines TRBV4-1 with TRBJ2-5; D is ambiguous. CDR3 size: 15 residues. Trimming shortened V by 0 bases and J by 1 base, and 9 bases separated the two germline ends. Germline V gives CDR1 MGHRA, CDR2 YSYEKL. CDR3 sequence: CASSQDLWSQETQYF. The DNA of the CDR3 is TGCGCCAGCAGCCAAGATCTGTGGTCCCAAGAGACCCAGTACTTC.

The sample holds one count of this clone. Other DNA sequences in the same sample also yield this CDR3. The J gene is TRBJ2-7, the V gene TRBV19; D unclear. V lost 5 bases and J 2 bases, leaving 13 bases between the germline ends. Germline V CDR1 and CDR2: LNHDA, SQIVND (reference sequence). The CDR3 is 14 residues long. The CDR3 DNA follows: TGTGCCAGTAGTTTTTCGGGCTCGACCTACGAGCAGTACTTC. Residues: CASSFSGSTYEQYF. Supplemented by reference TRBV19 and TRBJ2-7, the full variable domain reads DGGITQSPKYLFRKEGQNVTLSCEQNLNHDAMYWYRQDPGQGLRLIYYSQIVNDFQKGDIAEGYSVSREKKESFPLTVTSAQKNPTAFYLCASSFSGSTYEQYFGPGTRLTVT.

The genes are TRBV4-1 and TRBJ1-3, with 8 positions matching TRBD1. This CDR3 spans 17 amino acids. V lost 1 base and J lost 0; bases outside the gene matches: 5. Germline loops: CDR1 MGHRA, CDR2 YSYEKL. The CDR3 sequence: CASSQAQGASSGNTIYF. The CDR3 DNA follows: TGCGCCAGCAGCCAAGCTCAGGGGGCAAGCTCTGGAAACACCATATATTTT.

Comment on this clone: Other nucleotide sequences in the sample specify the same CDR3. The CDR3 region has the DNA TGTGCCAGCAGCGTAGGTGGGGGGCCTGACAATGAGCAGTTCTTC. It codes for CASSVGGGPDNEQFF. J is TRBJ2-1 and V is TRBV9; D may correspond to TRBD1 or TRBD2 (6 bases each). The V end was cut by 0 bases, the J end by 5 bases, with 12 bases between. There are 15 residues in the CDR3. The germline V gene encodes CDR1 SGDLS and CDR2 YYNGEE.

The chain carries TRBV2 and TRBJ2-7; D call uncertain. Germline V CDR1 and CDR2: SNHLY, FYNNEI. The ends were cut back, 0 bases at V and 4 bases at J, with 7 bases in the middle. This CDR3 has 13 residues. The CDR3 region has the DNA TGTGCCAGCAGTGAAGCGCCTCTTTACGAGCAGTACTTC. It yields the protein CASSEAPLYEQYF.

This clone occurred a few times. V gene TRBV19 combines with J gene TRBJ2-5; the D is unclear. V shed 1 base and J shed 2 bases, with 11 bases lying between them. Looked up from germline, CDR1 is LNHDA and CDR2 is SQIVND (reference sequence). The CDR3 contains 15 residues. CDR3 region: CASSIVGQQQETQYF. For the CDR3, the DNA is TGTGCCAGTAGTATAGTCGGGCAGCAGCAAGAGACCCAGTACTTC.

This clone occurred once. The CDR3 is CASSYIVGGANVLTF. As DNA, the CDR3 is TGTGCCAGCAGTTACATTGTCGGTGGGGCCAACGTCCTGACTTTC. This chain connects TRBV6-6 to TRBJ2-6; D gene unclear. CDR3 length equals 15 residues. Germline V gene lookup returns CDR1 MNHNY and CDR2 SVGAGI (reference sequence). The germline V and J ends were trimmed by 2 bases and 3 bases, with 8 bases remaining between them.

The V call is TRBV6-6, the J call TRBJ2-7; unclear D gene. Trimming pared 6 bases from V and 0 bases from J, leaving 12 bases between. The CDR3 runs to 14 residues. Germline-derived CDR1 and CDR2 are MNHNY and SVGAGI (reference sequence). For the CDR3, the DNA is TGTGCCAGCAGCACTCTGACTTCCTCCTACGAGCAGTACTTC. Protein: CASSTLTSSYEQYF.

The V gene is TRBV5-4, the J gene TRBJ1-1; 7 nucleotides line up with TRBD1. This CDR3 spans 12 amino acids. Germline V gives CDR1 SGHNT, CDR2 YYREEE (reference sequence). The J segment lost 1 base and the V segment lost 9 bases, leaving 3 bases of the junction unmatched. CDR3: CATRDRNTEAFF. The CDR3 DNA follows: TGTGCCACCCGGGACAGGAACACTGAAGCTTTCTTT.

The sample holds one count of this clone. The genes are TRBV2 and TRBJ2-2; 7 nucleotides match TRBD1. The V segment lost 2 bases and the J segment 1 base; nucleotides outside the gene matches: 4. The CDR3 extends over 16 amino acids. The germline V gene has CDR1 SNHLY and CDR2 FYNNEI. The CDR3, as DNA: TGTGCCAGCAGTGAATCCCGGGACAGGAACACCGGGGAGCTGTTTTTT. This encodes CASSESRDRNTGELFF.

The gene calls are TRBV7-9 and TRBJ2-1; D gene uncertain. The germline V gene has CDR1 SEHNR and CDR2 FQNEAQ (reference sequence). V was pared by 3 bases and J by 7 bases, with 13 bases between. The CDR3 is 14 amino acids. Here the CDR3 reads CASSFDLPRNEQFF. DNA for the CDR3: TGTGCCAGCAGCTTCGATCTTCCCAGAAATGAGCAGTTCTTC.

The gene calls are TRBV4-1 and TRBJ2-7; 9 bases are shared with TRBD1. The germline CDR1 and CDR2 sequences are MGHRA and YSYEKL. The CDR3 sequence is 14 residues long. The ends lost 6 bases at V and 4 bases at J; junction bases unmatched: 7. CDR3 in amino acids: CASSMRDRDYEQYF. For the CDR3, the DNA is TGCGCCAGCAGTATGAGGGACAGGGATTACGAGCAGTACTTC.

This clone came up once. CDR3 in DNA: TGCGCCAGCAGCCAAATAGCGGCTAGCACAGATACGCAGTATTTT. Its translation: CASSQIAASTDTQYF. The V and J genes are TRBV4-1 and TRBJ2-3, with a tentative D call TRBD2 (6 bases). From germline, CDR1 is MGHRA and CDR2 YSYEKL. The CDR3 consists of 15 residues. Between the trimmed V and J ends, which lost 2 bases and 0 bases, there was a span of 9 bases.

J is TRBJ2-7 and V is TRBV10-2; a weak D match, TRBD1 (5 bases). The CDR3 spans 11 residues. Trimming removed 6 bases from V and 7 bases from J, with 10 bases in between. Per the germline V gene, CDR1 is WSHSY and CDR2 is SAAADI. For the CDR3, the DNA is TGCGCCAGCAGGGGGCTGGGAGAGCAGTACTTC. Its protein is CASRGLGEQYF.

The chain employs TRBV15 and TRBJ1-1, with D possibly being TRBD1 (6 bases). V dropped 4 bases and J dropped 3 bases, with 15 bases sitting between them. This CDR3 region has 15 residues. Germline lookup yields CDR1 LNHNV and CDR2 YYDKDF (reference sequence). CDR3 in amino acids: CATSNSRTAYTEAFF. The CDR3 coding sequence is TGTGCCACCAGCAACTCTCGGACAGCGTACACTGAAGCTTTCTTT.

This sequence joins TRBV5-1 and TRBJ2-7; 10 nucleotides match TRBD2. V was clipped by 4 bases and J by 0 bases; unmatched bases: 4. CDR1 SGHRS and CDR2 YFSETQ come from the germline V gene. The CDR3 covers 15 residues. DNA for the CDR3: TGCGCCAGCAGCGTGGGACTAGCGAGCTCCTACGAGCAGTACTTC. Translating gives CASSVGLASSYEQYF.

The rearrangement joins TRBV5-1 to TRBJ2-2; D is unresolved. The CDR3 contains 13 residues. Germline V gene lookup returns CDR1 SGHRS and CDR2 YFSETQ. V was shortened by 3 bases and J by 1 base, with 4 bases between the two germline ends. CDR3 in amino acids: CASSWVNTGELFF. The CDR3, as DNA: TGCGCCAGCAGCTGGGTGAACACCGGGGAGCTGTTTTTT. The full variable domain, rest sourced from reference TRBV5-1 and TRBJ2-2, is KAGVTQTPRYLIKTRGQQVTLSCSPISGHRSVSWYQQTPGQGLQFLFEYFSETQRNKGNFPGRFSGRQFSNSRSEMNVSTLELGDSALYLCASSWVNTGELFFGEGSRLTVL.

The chain combines TRBV19 with TRBJ1-2, with D unresolved. The CDR3 covers 15 residues. Germline values: CDR1 LNHDA, CDR2 SQIVND (reference sequence). V was pared by 0 bases and J by 2 bases, with 10 bases between. DNA for the CDR3: TGTGCCAGTAGTATAGATCAAGGACTGAACTATGGCTACACCTTC. Translating gives CASSIDQGLNYGYTF.

The rearrangement uses TRBV19 and TRBJ2-7; TRBD1 is a possible D gene (6 bases). The CDR3 consists of 13 residues. The V gene's germline CDR1 is LNHDA and CDR2 SQIVND (reference sequence). Trimming stripped 3 bases from V and 1 base from J, with 7 bases between. CDR3 in DNA: TGTGCCAGTAGTATGGACAGATCCTACGAGCAGTACTTC. Its protein is CASSMDRSYEQYF.

The chain carries TRBV5-1 and TRBJ2-3; unclear D gene. V lost 0 bases and J 5 bases, leaving 10 bases between the germline ends. This CDR3 spans 14 amino acids. Germline CDR1 SGHRS, CDR2 YFSETQ. Written as DNA, the CDR3 is TGCGCCAGCAGCTTGGATCGCCCGAGAGATACGCAGTATTTT. Amino acid sequence: CASSLDRPRDTQYF.

Remarks on this clone: The sample has other DNA sequences that encode this CDR3 too. This sequence joins TRBV5-1 and TRBJ2-7; TRBD1 matches 10 bases. V lost 3 bases to trimming and J lost 5 bases; unmatched junction nucleotides: 2. The CDR3 is 13 amino acids. The germline CDR1 and CDR2 sequences are SGHRS and YFSETQ. The CDR3 region has the DNA TGCGCCAGCAGCTGGACAGGGGGAAACGAGCAGTACTTC. Protein sequence: CASSWTGGNEQYF.

In the case of this clone: Other DNA sequences in this specimen translate into the identical CDR3. The V and J genes are TRBV9 and TRBJ2-7; 8 positions agree with TRBD2. CDR3 length: 15 residues. V shed 0 bases, J shed 2 bases, and the junction held 4 bases outside the gene matches. Germline V gene sequence: CDR1 SGDLS, CDR2 YYNGEE. Written as DNA, the CDR3 is TGTGCCAGCAGCGTAGGGGCGGGAGGTGCCTACGAGCAGTACTTC. Encoded protein: CASSVGAGGAYEQYF.

The chain uses TRBV11-2 and TRBJ2-1, with a possible D match to TRBD2 (6 bases). This CDR3 contains 16 residues. CDR1 and CDR2 (germline): SGHAT, FQNNGV. The V and J ends lost 5 bases and 9 bases respectively, with 23 bases between them. The CDR3 DNA follows: TGTGCCAGCAGCCCCCGCGGGGTGGGGTTAGGTGGTGAGCAGTTCTTC. Amino acids: CASSPRGVGLGGEQFF.

This clone was observed a single time. Other DNA variants within this sample encode the same CDR3. The V and J genes are TRBV10-1 and TRBJ2-1, with D hard to call. Deletions cut 2 bases from V and 5 bases from J, with 7 bases between. Per germline, CDR1 WNHNN and CDR2 SYGVQD (reference sequence). The CDR3 consists of 13 residues. The CDR3 reads CASSEGQDNEQFF. The DNA for the CDR3 is TGCGCCAGCAGTGAGGGGCAGGACAATGAGCAGTTCTTC.

CDR3 nucleotides: TGTGCCAGCAGCTCCGAATCGGCCTACGAGCAGTACTTC. Residues: CASSSESAYEQYF. The chain couples TRBV11-3 to TRBJ2-7; D remains ambiguous. The germline V gene has CDR1 SGHNT and CDR2 YENEEA. This CDR3 is 13 amino acids long. V was clipped by 4 bases and J by 2 bases, with 9 bases between them.

The chain uses TRBV27 and TRBJ2-6; TRBD2 matches 14 bases. V lost 8 bases and J lost 0; bases outside the gene matches: 3. The germline gives CDR1 MNHEY, CDR2 SMNVEV (reference sequence). The CDR3 sequence is 17 residues long. The chain's CDR3 is CASGTSGGYSGANVLTF. The CDR3 DNA reads as TGTGCCAGCGGGACTAGCGGGGGCTACTCTGGGGCCAACGTCCTGACTTTC.

V and J are TRBV11-2 and TRBJ2-6; possibly TRBD1 for D (5 bases). V gave up 5 bases and J gave up 4 bases, with 15 bases separating them. Germline lookup yields CDR1 SGHAT and CDR2 FQNNGV. The CDR3 covers 16 residues. CDR3 bases: TGTGCCAGCAGCCGCAAGAGTGGGGCCGGGGCCAACGTCCTGACTTTC. Protein sequence: CASSRKSGAGANVLTF.